Listed below are T cell receptor beta chains from one sample, sequenced in a study of T-cell reconstitution after alpha-beta-depleted transplantation in children. TCRdb recomputed calls from the PCR reads with MiXCR, one row per CDR3 protein. Among 200,000 to 250,000 distinct CDR3 sequences, 8% to 9.5% were seen once, and the ten largest hold over 5%. The sequences come from PBMCs from the stem cell graft donor, collected from the stem cell graft. The source of these receptors is a human donor who donated a stem cell graft to a child with acute lymphoblastic leukemia. Both conserved end residues are part of each CDR3. The order of the fields is D gene, J gene, clone size, V gene, CDR3 protein, CDR3 DNA. The D gene is left open where the match is weak. Clone size is not always given. Where it is, it says once, few, many or a class for expanded clones.

D gene: TRBD2; J gene: TRBJ2-3; clone size: few; V gene: TRBV6-5; CDR3 protein: CASSYSYDRGGPDTQYF; CDR3 DNA: TGTGCCAGCAGTTACTCCTACGACCGGGGGGGCCCAGATACGCAGTATTTT
D gene: -; J gene: TRBJ1-4; clone size: -; V gene: TRBV6-1; CDR3 protein: CASRQGGGEKLFF; CDR3 DNA: TGTGCCAGCAGACAGGGAGGAGGGGAAAAACTGTTTTTT
D gene: -; J gene: TRBJ2-1; clone size: many; V gene: TRBV4-3; CDR3 protein: CASSQVGSSYNEQFF; CDR3 DNA: TGCGCCAGCAGCCAAGTGGGGAGCTCCTACAATGAGCAGTTCTTC
D gene: TRBD1; J gene: TRBJ1-2; clone size: -; V gene: TRBV5-1; CDR3 protein: CASSPGGTNYGYTF; CDR3 DNA: TGCGCCAGCAGCCCAGGGGGGACCAACTATGGCTACACCTTC
D gene: -; J gene: TRBJ1-1; clone size: few; V gene: TRBV6-5; CDR3 protein: CASCHRSGGLNTEAFF; CDR3 DNA: TGTGCCAGCTGCCATCGCTCGGGGGGGTTGAACACTGAAGCTTTCTTT
D gene: TRBD1; J gene: TRBJ1-2; clone size: many; V gene: TRBV12-3/TRBV12-4; CDR3 protein: CASSRDSANYGYTF; CDR3 DNA: TGTGCCAGCAGTCGGGACAGCGCTAACTATGGCTACACCTTC
D gene: -; J gene: TRBJ1-2; clone size: -; V gene: TRBV7-2; CDR3 protein: CASNPDIGYTF; CDR3 DNA: TGTGCCAGCAACCCTGATATTGGCTACACCTTC
D gene: TRBD2; J gene: TRBJ2-3; clone size: few; V gene: TRBV25-1; CDR3 protein: CASSATSGGSASTDTQYF; CDR3 DNA: TGTGCCAGCAGTGCGACTAGCGGGGGGTCAGCTAGCACAGATACGCAGTATTTT
D gene: TRBD1; J gene: TRBJ2-7; clone size: -; V gene: TRBV5-1; CDR3 protein: CASSLLGQGKTYEQYF; CDR3 DNA: TGCGCCAGCAGCCTCCTCGGACAGGGGAAAACCTACGAGCAGTACTTC
D gene: -; J gene: TRBJ1-6; clone size: -; V gene: TRBV12-3/TRBV12-4; CDR3 protein: CASTSSLNSPLHF; CDR3 DNA: TGTGCCAGCACCAGCTCCCTTAATTCACCCCTCCACTTT
D gene: -; J gene: TRBJ1-2; clone size: few; V gene: TRBV3-1; CDR3 protein: CASSRASLDGYTF; CDR3 DNA: TGTGCCAGCAGCCGGGCCTCCCTTGATGGCTACACCTTC
D gene: -; J gene: TRBJ2-7; clone size: many; V gene: TRBV29-1; CDR3 protein: CSVVLAGSYEQYF; CDR3 DNA: TGCAGCGTTGTTTTAGCCGGATCCTACGAGCAGTACTTC
D gene: TRBD1; J gene: TRBJ1-2; clone size: -; V gene: TRBV12-3/TRBV12-4; CDR3 protein: CASRRPGGRSGYTF; CDR3 DNA: TGTGCCAGCAGACGTCCAGGGGGACGAAGTGGCTACACCTTC
D gene: -; J gene: TRBJ1-4; clone size: -; V gene: TRBV5-1; CDR3 protein: CASSLAGFGRLFF; CDR3 DNA: TGCGCCAGCAGCTTGGCCGGATTCGGTCGTCTGTTTTTT
D gene: -; J gene: TRBJ2-2; clone size: -; V gene: TRBV7-2; CDR3 protein: CASQRVSTNTGELFF; CDR3 DNA: TGTGCCAGCCAGCGCGTGAGCACGAACACCGGGGAGCTGTTTTTT
D gene: TRBD1; J gene: TRBJ1-2; clone size: few; V gene: TRBV3-1; CDR3 protein: CASSQYAGGFYGYTF; CDR3 DNA: TGTGCCAGCAGCCAATACGCAGGGGGATTCTATGGCTACACCTTC
D gene: -; J gene: TRBJ2-4; clone size: many; V gene: TRBV5-1; CDR3 protein: CASSLGGDLSIQYF; CDR3 DNA: TGCGCCAGCAGCTTGGGGGGAGACCTTTCCATTCAGTACTTC
D gene: -; J gene: TRBJ1-2; clone size: -; V gene: TRBV2; CDR3 protein: CASESGDLYGYTF; CDR3 DNA: TGTGCCAGCGAATCAGGGGATCTCTATGGCTACACCTTC
D gene: -; J gene: TRBJ2-1; clone size: few; V gene: TRBV6-2/TRBV6-3; CDR3 protein: CASRSGLMGNEQFF; CDR3 DNA: TGTGCCAGCAGATCGGGGTTAATGGGCAATGAGCAGTTCTTC
D gene: TRBD1; J gene: TRBJ2-1; clone size: few; V gene: TRBV27; CDR3 protein: CASSLVVRGKFF; CDR3 DNA: TGTGCCAGCAGTTTAGTGGTCAGGGGGAAGTTCTTC
D gene: -; J gene: TRBJ2-5; clone size: -; V gene: TRBV3-1; CDR3 protein: CASNSPGPRGETQYF; CDR3 DNA: TGTGCCAGCAACTCTCCGGGACCACGGGGGGAGACCCAGTACTTC
D gene: -; J gene: TRBJ2-4; clone size: -; V gene: TRBV6-2/TRBV6-3; CDR3 protein: CASSYEGGVEAKNIQYF; CDR3 DNA: TGTGCCAGCAGTTACGAGGGGGGCGTTGAAGCCAAAAACATTCAGTACTTC
D gene: -; J gene: TRBJ2-1; clone size: many; V gene: TRBV4-3; CDR3 protein: CASSQVTGSGSSYNEQFF; CDR3 DNA: TGCGCCAGCAGCCAAGTAACAGGGTCCGGCAGCTCCTACAATGAGCAGTTCTTC
D gene: -; J gene: TRBJ2-7; clone size: few; V gene: TRBV18; CDR3 protein: CASSPGTRRDYEQYF; CDR3 DNA: TGTGCCAGCTCACCAGGGACACGAAGAGACTACGAGCAGTACTTC
D gene: TRBD1; J gene: TRBJ1-5; clone size: -; V gene: TRBV18; CDR3 protein: CASSPGIGTVGNQPQHF; CDR3 DNA: TGTGCCAGCTCACCCGGCATTGGGACAGTTGGCAATCAGCCCCAGCATTTT
D gene: -; J gene: TRBJ1-2; clone size: -; V gene: TRBV14; CDR3 protein: CASSQDGSGWSSGYTF; CDR3 DNA: TGTGCCAGCAGCCAAGATGGGTCAGGGTGGAGTTCCGGCTACACCTTC
D gene: -; J gene: TRBJ1-1; clone size: -; V gene: TRBV7-9; CDR3 protein: CASSLRGTSGTEAFF; CDR3 DNA: TGTGCCAGCAGCTTAAGGGGGACGTCGGGCACTGAAGCTTTCTTT
D gene: TRBD1; J gene: TRBJ1-5; clone size: few; V gene: TRBV27; CDR3 protein: CASSLGTAGGQPQHF; CDR3 DNA: TGTGCCAGCAGTTTAGGGACAGCGGGGGGTCAGCCCCAGCATTTT
D gene: TRBD2; J gene: TRBJ2-3; clone size: medium-sized; V gene: TRBV11-3; CDR3 protein: CASSFRGGYTDTQYF; CDR3 DNA: TGTGCCAGCAGCTTCCGCGGGGGGTACACAGATACGCAGTATTTT
D gene: -; J gene: TRBJ1-1; clone size: many; V gene: TRBV6-4; CDR3 protein: CASSYTYRGPKSTEAFF; CDR3 DNA: TGTGCCAGCAGCTATACCTACCGGGGACCCAAGAGCACTGAAGCTTTCTTT
D gene: TRBD1; J gene: TRBJ1-4; clone size: -; V gene: TRBV7-9; CDR3 protein: CASSLGQGREKLFF; CDR3 DNA: TGTGCCAGCAGCTTAGGACAGGGACGAGAAAAACTGTTTTTT
D gene: -; J gene: TRBJ2-1; clone size: many; V gene: TRBV7-9; CDR3 protein: CASSFWERSYNEQFF; CDR3 DNA: TGTGCCAGCAGCTTTTGGGAGCGCTCCTACAATGAGCAGTTCTTC
D gene: TRBD1; J gene: TRBJ1-2; clone size: few; V gene: TRBV20-1; CDR3 protein: CSARDEGGNYGYTF; CDR3 DNA: TGCAGTGCTAGAGATGAAGGGGGCAACTATGGCTACACCTTC
D gene: -; J gene: TRBJ1-5; clone size: -; V gene: TRBV20-1; CDR3 protein: CSARPGDPSNQPQHF; CDR3 DNA: TGCAGTGCTAGACCGGGGGACCCTAGCAATCAGCCCCAGCATTTT
D gene: -; J gene: TRBJ1-1; clone size: few; V gene: TRBV11-2; CDR3 protein: CASSLFGGRGPNMPEAFF; CDR3 DNA: TGTGCCAGCAGCTTATTCGGAGGCAGGGGCCCTAACATGCCCGAAGCTTTCTTT
D gene: -; J gene: TRBJ2-5; clone size: many; V gene: TRBV2; CDR3 protein: CASSEGISSQETQYF; CDR3 DNA: TGTGCCAGCAGCGAAGGGATCTCCAGCCAAGAGACCCAGTACTTC
D gene: -; J gene: TRBJ2-3; clone size: -; V gene: TRBV6-2/TRBV6-3; CDR3 protein: CASSYARITDTRYF; CDR3 DNA: TGTGCCAGCAGTTACGCCAGGATCACAGATACGCGGTATTTT
D gene: -; J gene: TRBJ2-1; clone size: few; V gene: TRBV11-3; CDR3 protein: CASSPGEGEGYNEQFF; CDR3 DNA: TGTGCCAGCAGCCCGGGTGAGGGTGAGGGGTACAATGAGCAGTTCTTC
D gene: -; J gene: TRBJ2-5; clone size: many; V gene: TRBV2; CDR3 protein: CASREEGGARETQYF; CDR3 DNA: TGTGCCAGCAGAGAGGAGGGGGGGGCTCGGGAGACCCAGTACTTC
D gene: TRBD1; J gene: TRBJ2-3; clone size: few; V gene: TRBV30; CDR3 protein: CALDRGPTDTQYF; CDR3 DNA: TGTGCCTTGGACAGGGGGCCCACAGATACGCAGTATTTT
D gene: -; J gene: TRBJ2-6; clone size: -; V gene: TRBV4-1; CDR3 protein: CASSQAPVGERGANVLTF; CDR3 DNA: TGCGCCAGCAGCCAAGCACCTGTGGGGGAGCGGGGGGCCAACGTCCTGACTTTC